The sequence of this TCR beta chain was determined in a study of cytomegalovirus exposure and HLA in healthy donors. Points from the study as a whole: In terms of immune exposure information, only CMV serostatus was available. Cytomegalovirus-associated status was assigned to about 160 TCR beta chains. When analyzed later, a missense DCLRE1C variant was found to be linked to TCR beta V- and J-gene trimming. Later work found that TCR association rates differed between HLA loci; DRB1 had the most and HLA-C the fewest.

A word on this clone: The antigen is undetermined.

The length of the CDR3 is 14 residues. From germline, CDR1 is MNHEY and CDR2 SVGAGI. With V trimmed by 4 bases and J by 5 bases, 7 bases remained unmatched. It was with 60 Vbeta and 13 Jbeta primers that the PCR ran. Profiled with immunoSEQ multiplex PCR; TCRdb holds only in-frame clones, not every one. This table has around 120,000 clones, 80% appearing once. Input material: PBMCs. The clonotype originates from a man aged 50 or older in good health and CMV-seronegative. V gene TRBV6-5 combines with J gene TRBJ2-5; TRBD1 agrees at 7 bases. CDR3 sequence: CASSLQGLRETQYF. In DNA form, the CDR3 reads TGTGCCAGCAGTTTACAGGGGCTTCGGGAGACCCAGTACTTC.